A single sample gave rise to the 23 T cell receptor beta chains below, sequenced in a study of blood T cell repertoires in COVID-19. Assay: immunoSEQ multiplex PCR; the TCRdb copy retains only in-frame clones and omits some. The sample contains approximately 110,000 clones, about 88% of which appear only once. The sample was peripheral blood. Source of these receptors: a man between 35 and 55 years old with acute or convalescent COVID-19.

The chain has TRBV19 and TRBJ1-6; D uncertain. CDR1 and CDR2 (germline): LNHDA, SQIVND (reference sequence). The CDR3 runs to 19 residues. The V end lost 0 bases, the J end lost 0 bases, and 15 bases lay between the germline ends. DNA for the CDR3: TGTGCCAGTAGTATAGATCCCGGACTCTTGAGCTCCTATAATTCACCCCTCCACTTT. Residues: CASSIDPGLLSSYNSPLHF.

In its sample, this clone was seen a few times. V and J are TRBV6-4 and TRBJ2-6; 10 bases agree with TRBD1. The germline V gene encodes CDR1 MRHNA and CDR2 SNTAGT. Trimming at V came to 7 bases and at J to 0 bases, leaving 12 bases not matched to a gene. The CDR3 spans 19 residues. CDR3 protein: CASNQNRDRGGSGANVLTF. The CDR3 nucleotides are TGTGCCAGCAACCAAAACCGGGACAGGGGTGGCTCTGGGGCCAACGTCCTGACTTTC.

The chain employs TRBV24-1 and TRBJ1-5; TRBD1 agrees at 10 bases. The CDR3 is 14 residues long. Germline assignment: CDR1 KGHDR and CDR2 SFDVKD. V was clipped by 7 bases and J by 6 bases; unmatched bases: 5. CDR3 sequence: CATSGQGVSQPQHF. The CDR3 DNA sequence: TGTGCCACCAGCGGACAGGGGGTAAGTCAGCCCCAGCATTTT.

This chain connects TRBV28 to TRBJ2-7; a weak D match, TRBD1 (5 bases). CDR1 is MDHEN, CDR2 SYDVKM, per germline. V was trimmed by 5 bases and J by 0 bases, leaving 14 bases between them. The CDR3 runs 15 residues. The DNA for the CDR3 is TGTGCCAGCAGTCCCCAGGGCATAAGCTCCTACGAGCAGTACTTC. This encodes CASSPQGISSYEQYF.

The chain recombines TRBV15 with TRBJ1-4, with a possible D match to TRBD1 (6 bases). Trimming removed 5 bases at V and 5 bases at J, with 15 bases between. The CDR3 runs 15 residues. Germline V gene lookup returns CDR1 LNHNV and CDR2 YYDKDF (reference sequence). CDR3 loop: CATSYPQGVNEKLFF. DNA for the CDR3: TGTGCCACCAGCTACCCACAGGGAGTGAATGAAAAACTGTTTTTT.

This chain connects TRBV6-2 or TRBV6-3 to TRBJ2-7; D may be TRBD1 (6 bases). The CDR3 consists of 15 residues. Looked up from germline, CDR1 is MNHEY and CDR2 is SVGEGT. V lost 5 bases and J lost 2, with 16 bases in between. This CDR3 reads CASSHPGQGAYEQYF. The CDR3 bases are TGTGCCAGCAGTCACCCGGGACAAGGGGCCTACGAGCAGTACTTC.

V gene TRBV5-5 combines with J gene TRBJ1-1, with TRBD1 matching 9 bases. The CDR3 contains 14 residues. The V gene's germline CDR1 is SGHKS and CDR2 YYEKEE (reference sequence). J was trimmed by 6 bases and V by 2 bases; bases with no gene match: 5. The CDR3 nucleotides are TGTGCCAGCAGCTTACAGGGGGCTGGATCTGAAGCTTTCTTT. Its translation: CASSLQGAGSEAFF. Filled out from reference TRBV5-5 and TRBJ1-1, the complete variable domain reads DAGVTQSPTHLIKTRGQQVTLRCSPISGHKSVSWYQQVLGQGPQFIFQYYEKEERGRGNFPDRFSARQFPNYSSELNVNALLLGDSALYLCASSLQGAGSEAFFGQGTRLTVV.

CDR3 nucleotides: TGTGCTAGTGGTTTGGCTACAGGGGTCACGAACACCGGGGAGCTGTTTTTT. This encodes CASGLATGVTNTGELFF. The chain combines TRBV12-5 with TRBJ2-2; the match to TRBD1 covers 7 bases. Germline CDR1 reads LGHNT; CDR2 reads FRNRAP. J lost 0 bases, V lost 1 base, and 5 bases had no gene match. The CDR3 length is 17 residues.

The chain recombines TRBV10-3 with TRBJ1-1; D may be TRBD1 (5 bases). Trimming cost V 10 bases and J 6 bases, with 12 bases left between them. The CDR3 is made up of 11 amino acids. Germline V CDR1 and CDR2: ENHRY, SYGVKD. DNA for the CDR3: TGTGCCACTAATCGGGGGGCTGAAGCTTTCTTT. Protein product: CATNRGAEAFF.

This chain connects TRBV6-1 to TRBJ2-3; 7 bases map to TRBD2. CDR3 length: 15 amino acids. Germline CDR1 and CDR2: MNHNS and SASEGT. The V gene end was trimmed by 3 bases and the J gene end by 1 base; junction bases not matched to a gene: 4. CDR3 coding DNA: TGTGCCAGCAGTGAGACTAGCATAGGCACAGATACGCAGTATTTT. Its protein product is CASSETSIGTDTQYF.

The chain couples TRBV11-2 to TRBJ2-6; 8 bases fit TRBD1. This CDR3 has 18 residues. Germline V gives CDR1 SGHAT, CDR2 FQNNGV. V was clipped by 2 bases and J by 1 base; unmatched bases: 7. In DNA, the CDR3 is TGTGCCAGCAGCTTACGCAGGGGGCTTATATCTGGGGCCAACGTCCTGACTTTC. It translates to CASSLRRGLISGANVLTF.

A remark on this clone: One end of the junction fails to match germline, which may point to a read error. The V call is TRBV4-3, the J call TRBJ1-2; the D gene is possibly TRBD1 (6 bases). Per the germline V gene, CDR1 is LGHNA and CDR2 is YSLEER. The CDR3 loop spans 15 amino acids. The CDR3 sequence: CASSKELQGGRGYTF. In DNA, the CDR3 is TGCGCCAGCAGCAAAGAATTACAGGGCGGCAGGGGCTACACCTTC.

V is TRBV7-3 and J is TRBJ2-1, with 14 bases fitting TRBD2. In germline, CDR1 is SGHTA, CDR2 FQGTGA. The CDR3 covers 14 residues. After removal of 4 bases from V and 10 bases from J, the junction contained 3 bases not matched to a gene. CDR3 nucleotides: TGTGCCAGCAGCTCCTGGACTAGCGGGGGGGAGCAGTTCTTC. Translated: CASSSWTSGGEQFF.

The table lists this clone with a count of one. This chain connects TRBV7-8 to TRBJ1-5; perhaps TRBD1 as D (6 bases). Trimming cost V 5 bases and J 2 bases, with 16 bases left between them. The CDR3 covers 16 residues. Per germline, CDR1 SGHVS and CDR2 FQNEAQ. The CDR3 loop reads CASSVTTGNGNQPQHF. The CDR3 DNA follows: TGTGCCAGCAGCGTCACAACAGGGAACGGCAATCAGCCCCAGCATTTT.

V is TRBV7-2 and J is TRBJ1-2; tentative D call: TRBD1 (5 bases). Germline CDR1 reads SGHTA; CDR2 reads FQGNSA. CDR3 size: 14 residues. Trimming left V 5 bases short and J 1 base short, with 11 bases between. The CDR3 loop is CASSPDRNNYGYTF. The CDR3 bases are TGTGCCAGCAGCCCAGACAGAAATAACTATGGCTACACCTTC.

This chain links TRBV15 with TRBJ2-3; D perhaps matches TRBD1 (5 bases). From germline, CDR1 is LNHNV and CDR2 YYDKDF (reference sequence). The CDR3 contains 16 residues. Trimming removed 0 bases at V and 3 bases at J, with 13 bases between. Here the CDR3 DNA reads TGTGCCACCAGCAGAGATGGGCAGGGCGAAACAGATACGCAGTATTTT. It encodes CATSRDGQGETDTQYF.

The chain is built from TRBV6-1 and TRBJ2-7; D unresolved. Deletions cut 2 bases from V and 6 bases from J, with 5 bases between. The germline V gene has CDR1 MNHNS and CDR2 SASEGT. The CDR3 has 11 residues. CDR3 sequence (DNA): TGTGCCAGCAGTGAACAGCGCGAGCAGTACTTC. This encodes CASSEQREQYF.

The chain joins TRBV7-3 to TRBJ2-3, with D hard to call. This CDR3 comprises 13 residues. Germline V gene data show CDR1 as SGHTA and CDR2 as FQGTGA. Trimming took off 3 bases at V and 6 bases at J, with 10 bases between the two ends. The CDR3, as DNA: TGTGCCAGCAGCTTCTCTCCCGGGGATACGCAGTATTTT. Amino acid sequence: CASSFSPGDTQYF.

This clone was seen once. The CDR3 is CASSRGGGLYEQYF. The CDR3 DNA is TGTGCCAGTAGTCGCGGGGGGGGCCTCTACGAGCAGTACTTC. The V and J genes are TRBV19 and TRBJ2-7, with 9 bases matching TRBD2. Trimming at V came to 5 bases and at J to 3 bases, leaving 5 bases not matched to a gene. CDR3 size: 14 residues. Germline-derived CDR1 and CDR2 are LNHDA and SQIVND (reference sequence).

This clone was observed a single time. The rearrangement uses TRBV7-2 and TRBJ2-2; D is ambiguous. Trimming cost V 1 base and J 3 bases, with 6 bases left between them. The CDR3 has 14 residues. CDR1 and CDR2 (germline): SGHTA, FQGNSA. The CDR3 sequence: CASSLGGYTGELFF. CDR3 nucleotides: TGTGCCAGCAGCTTAGGTGGCTACACCGGGGAGCTGTTTTTT.

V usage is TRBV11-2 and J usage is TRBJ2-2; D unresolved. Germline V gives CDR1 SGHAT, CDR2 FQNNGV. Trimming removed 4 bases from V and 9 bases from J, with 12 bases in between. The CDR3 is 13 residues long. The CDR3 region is CASSWSGPRELFF. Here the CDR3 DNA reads TGTGCCAGCAGCTGGTCAGGTCCCCGGGAGCTGTTTTTT.

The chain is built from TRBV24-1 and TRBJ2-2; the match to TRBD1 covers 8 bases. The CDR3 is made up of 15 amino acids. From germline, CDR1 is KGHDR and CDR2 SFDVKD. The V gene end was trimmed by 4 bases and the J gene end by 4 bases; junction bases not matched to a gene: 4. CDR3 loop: CATSDSRGLTGELFF. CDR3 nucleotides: TGTGCCACCAGTGACTCCAGGGGGCTCACCGGGGAGCTGTTTTTT.

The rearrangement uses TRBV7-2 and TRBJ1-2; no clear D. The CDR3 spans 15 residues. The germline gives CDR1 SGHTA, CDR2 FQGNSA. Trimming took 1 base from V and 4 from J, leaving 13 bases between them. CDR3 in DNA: TGTGCCAGCAGCTTAGACAGCCTGATTCGCTATGGCTACACCTTC. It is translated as CASSLDSLIRYGYTF.